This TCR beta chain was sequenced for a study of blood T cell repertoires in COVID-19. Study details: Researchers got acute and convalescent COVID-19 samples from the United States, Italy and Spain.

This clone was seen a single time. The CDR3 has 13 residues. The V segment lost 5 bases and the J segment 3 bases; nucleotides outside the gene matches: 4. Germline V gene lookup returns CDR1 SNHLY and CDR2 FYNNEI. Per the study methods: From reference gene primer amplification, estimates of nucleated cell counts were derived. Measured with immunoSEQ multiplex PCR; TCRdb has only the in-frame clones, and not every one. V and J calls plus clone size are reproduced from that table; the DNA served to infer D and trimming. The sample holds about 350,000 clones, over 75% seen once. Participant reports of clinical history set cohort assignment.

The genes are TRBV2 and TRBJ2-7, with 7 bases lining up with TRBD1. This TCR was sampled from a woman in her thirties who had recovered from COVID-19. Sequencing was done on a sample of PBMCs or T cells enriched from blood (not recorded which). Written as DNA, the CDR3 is TGTGCCAGCAGTCCCAGACAGGGCTACGAGCAGTACTTC. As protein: CASSPRQGYEQYF.